This T cell receptor beta chain was sequenced during a study of siplizumab effects on memory and regulatory T cells. Of note for this clone: Its target is not known.

Study-wide results and limits: Significant reduction of alloreactive sequences traceable to unstimulated CD4+ memory cells was observed with siplizumab.

Measured with immunoSEQ multiplex PCR; TCRdb has only the in-frame clones, and not every one. The profile shows over 80,000 clones, just under 95% of them singletons. The junction had 5 bases not matched to a gene; V was cut back by 3 bases and J by 10 bases. This CDR3 region has 14 residues. Germline V gene sequence: CDR1 MNHEY, CDR2 SMNVEV (reference sequence). The clonotype was recovered from a human donor in good health. The chain is built from TRBV27 and TRBJ2-1, with TRBD2 matching 11 bases. Sequenced material: non-Treg CD4+ T cells sorted from blood. The CDR3 is CASSLGLAADEQFF. Here the CDR3 DNA reads TGTGCCAGCAGTTTGGGACTAGCGGCCGACGAGCAGTTCTTC.